Following are 18 T cell receptor beta chains from one sample sequenced in a study of CD8 T cells in ankylosing spondylitis. A single record per CDR3 protein comes from TCRdb applying MiXCR to the 5' RACE reads. The repertoire includes more than 250,000 distinct CDR3 sequences, roughly 10% of them detected once, and about a tenth sits in the top ten. The sample was blood, either unsorted or a sorted T cell fraction (not recorded which). Receptors were obtained from a female donor with ankylosing spondylitis or in good health (not recorded which).

This clonotype has ten or more counts. The chain links TRBV20-1 to TRBJ2-5; D unresolved. Trimming left V 3 bases short and J 2 bases short, with 7 bases between. The CDR3 spans 12 residues. In germline, CDR1 is DFQATT, CDR2 SNEGSKA (reference sequence). In DNA form, the CDR3 reads TGCAGTGCTAGTGGGGAACAAGAGACCCAGTACTTC. It encodes CSASGEQETQYF.

This clonotype was counted ten times or more. The V gene is TRBV6-1, the J gene TRBJ1-1; no definite D call. The CDR3 covers 13 residues. Trimming pared 7 bases from V and 5 bases from J, leaving 14 bases between. Germline V gene lookup returns CDR1 MNHNS and CDR2 SASEGT. The CDR3 loop is CASNPGPVTEAFF. The CDR3 nucleotides are TGTGCCAGCAACCCCGGCCCGGTGACTGAAGCTTTCTTT.

This clonotype turned up a few times. CDR3 DNA: TGTGCCAGCAGCCAAGATATGAGGGGGAGAGAGCAGTACTTC. It translates to CASSQDMRGREQYF. The V and J genes are TRBV14 and TRBJ2-7; possible D gene TRBD1, 6 bases. The length of the CDR3 is 14 residues. V gave up 0 bases and J gave up 7 bases, with 13 bases separating them. The germline V gene has CDR1 SGHDN and CDR2 FVKESK.

Many counts were recorded for this clonotype. The chain combines TRBV7-2 with TRBJ2-3, with 10 bases matching TRBD2. CDR3 size: 17 residues. The V segment lost 1 base and the J segment 6 bases; nucleotides outside the gene matches: 10. Germline CDR1 is SGHTA and CDR2 is FQGNSA. CDR3 sequence (DNA): TGTGCCAGCAGCTTAGGAGCGGGAGGGACATTCTTGGATACGCAGTATTTT. This sequence encodes CASSLGAGGTFLDTQYF.

At least ten counts were recorded for this clonotype. The DNA of the CDR3 is TGTGCCAGCAGCTCTAGCCCTCTAGCGGTACGAGGGAGTACGCAGTATTTT. Amino acid sequence: CASSSSPLAVRGSTQYF. The V call is TRBV7-2, the J call TRBJ2-3; 7 nucleotides agree with TRBD2. Germline V gene data show CDR1 as SGHTA and CDR2 as FQGNSA. The J segment lost 8 bases and the V segment lost 4 bases, leaving 18 bases of the junction unmatched. This CDR3 has 17 residues.

V and J are TRBV19 and TRBJ2-7; D is uncertain. The length of the CDR3 is 9 residues. The germline gives CDR1 LNHDA, CDR2 SQIVND (reference sequence). V shed 11 bases and J shed 1 base, with 3 bases lying between them. The CDR3 spells CAGSYEQYF. Here the CDR3 DNA reads TGTGCCGGTTCCTACGAGCAGTACTTC.

This clonotype was observed many times. This chain uses TRBV28 with TRBJ2-1; a weak D match, TRBD2 (6 bases). The CDR3 has 11 residues. Germline V gene lookup returns CDR1 MDHEN and CDR2 SYDVKM. V gave up 11 bases and J gave up 6 bases, with 11 bases separating them. The CDR3: CAGGVGNEQFF. The CDR3 coding sequence is TGTGCCGGAGGGGTCGGCAATGAGCAGTTCTTC.

The table lists this clonotype with many counts. The J gene is TRBJ1-5, the V gene TRBV12-3 or TRBV12-4; no reliable D call. V was pared by 2 bases and J by 2 bases, with 4 bases between. The CDR3 runs to 13 residues. The CDR3 is CASSLLGNQPQHF. The CDR3 bases are TGTGCCAGCAGTTTACTTGGCAATCAGCCCCAGCATTTT.

The V and J genes are TRBV5-1 and TRBJ1-1; tentative D call: TRBD1 (5 bases). Trimming removed 4 bases from V and 4 bases from J, with 17 bases in between. The CDR3 extends over 15 amino acids. The germline gives CDR1 SGHRS, CDR2 YFSETQ. The CDR3 protein is CASSIRATGGTEAFF. The DNA for the CDR3 is TGCGCCAGCAGCATCCGGGCGACGGGGGGCACTGAAGCTTTCTTT.

Many counts were recorded for this clonotype. Germline and junction disagree at one end, which may indicate a read error. V and J are TRBV28 and TRBJ1-3; D is unclear. The CDR3 is made up of 15 amino acids. Germline CDR1 is MDHEN and CDR2 is SYDVKM. CDR3 DNA sequence: TGTGCCAGCGGTTTATCCGGGTACGATGGAAACACCATATATTTT. Its translation: CASGLSGYDGNTIYF.

This clonotype occurred many times. The V call is TRBV7-2, the J call TRBJ2-1, with 10 bases fitting TRBD2. The germline CDR1 and CDR2 sequences are SGHTA and FQGNSA. V trimming: 5 bases; J trimming: 9 bases; junction bases outside the gene matches: 10. The CDR3 consists of 15 residues. The chain's CDR3 is CASSRSSGRFGEQFF. CDR3 nucleotides: TGTGCCAGCAGCCGGTCTAGCGGGAGATTCGGTGAGCAGTTCTTC.

This clonotype was counted many times. J is TRBJ1-1 and V is TRBV12-3 or TRBV12-4; unclear D gene. The V and J ends lost 5 bases and 0 bases respectively, with 13 bases between them. The CDR3 runs 15 residues. The CDR3 DNA follows: TGTGCCAGCAGTAACAGACGAGAATTGAACACTGAAGCTTTCTTT. Translated, it gives CASSNRRELNTEAFF.

This clonotype has just a few counts. J is TRBJ2-1 and V is TRBV19; 8 nucleotides agree with TRBD2. V shed 5 bases, J shed 5 bases, and the junction held 8 bases outside the gene matches. CDR1 LNHDA and CDR2 SQIVND come from the germline V gene (reference sequence). The CDR3 consists of 15 residues. Written as DNA, the CDR3 is TGTGCCAGTAGTTGGCGGCTAGCGGGTAACAATGAGCAGTTCTTC. Translating gives CASSWRLAGNNEQFF.

This clonotype has a handful of counts. The V and J genes are TRBV11-2 and TRBJ2-7; 7 positions match TRBD2. V was pared by 4 bases and J by 1 base, with 16 bases of the junction left unmatched. CDR1 is SGHAT and CDR2 is FQNNGV in the germline V gene. The length of the CDR3 is 18 residues. The CDR3 here is CASSSSDKAGGSSYEQYF. The CDR3 DNA is TGTGCCAGCAGCTCTTCAGACAAGGCCGGCGGGAGTTCCTACGAGCAGTACTTC. Using reference TRBV11-2 and TRBJ2-7 for the parts outside the CDR3, the full variable domain is EAGVAQSPRYKIIEKRQSVAFWCNPISGHATLYWYQQILGQGPKLLIQFQNNGVVDDSQLPKDRFSAERLKGVDSTLKIQPAKLEDSAVYLCASSSSDKAGGSSYEQYFGPGTRLTVT.

The chain links TRBV20-1 to TRBJ2-7; a weak D match, TRBD1 (5 bases). The germline V gene encodes CDR1 DFQATT and CDR2 SNEGSKA (reference sequence). The CDR3 has 13 amino acids. V lost 4 bases, J lost 6 bases, and 16 bases lay in between. CDR3 region: CSAKRGNLREQYF. The CDR3 DNA reads as TGCAGTGCTAAAAGGGGAAACCTACGCGAGCAGTACTTC.

This clonotype has a count of ten or more. The J gene is TRBJ1-5, the V gene TRBV28; 9 nucleotides match TRBD1. Germline CDR1 MDHEN, CDR2 SYDVKM. This CDR3 is built from 16 residues. Trimming at V came to 4 bases and at J to 4 bases, leaving 8 bases not matched to a gene. DNA of the CDR3: TGTGCCAGCAGTTCCATTACAGGGGGCGTAAATCAGCCCCAGCATTTT. This translates into CASSSITGGVNQPQHF.

This clonotype appeared a few times. The rearrangement links TRBV6-1 to TRBJ2-7; D might be TRBD2 (5 bases). The germline V gene has CDR1 MNHNS and CDR2 SASEGT. Trimming shortened V by 5 bases and J by 3 bases, and 14 bases separated the two germline ends. The CDR3 runs to 14 residues. The CDR3 DNA sequence: TGTGCCAGCAGTCCGAGGGTGAAGGGCTACGAGCAGTACTTC. This gives the protein CASSPRVKGYEQYF.

The V call is TRBV4-1, the J call TRBJ1-2, with no clear D. This CDR3 is 13 amino acids long. Germline V CDR1 and CDR2: MGHRA, YSYEKL. Trimming left V 1 base short and J 4 bases short, with 7 bases between. The CDR3 region is CASSQGVSYGYTF. Here the CDR3 DNA reads TGCGCCAGCAGCCAAGGTGTCAGCTATGGCTACACCTTC.